The 18 T cell receptor beta chains given below trace back to one sample, sequenced in a study of T cells of healthy individuals. TCRdb passed the 5' RACE reads through MiXCR, listing each CDR3 protein once. The repertoire holds some 82,000 distinct CDR3 sequences, with approximately 5.4% as singletons. Source of these receptors: a female donor in good health.

This clonotype has a count of ten or more. This chain links TRBV5-1 with TRBJ2-5; 7 nucleotides match TRBD2. The CDR3 contains 14 residues. From germline, CDR1 is SGHRS and CDR2 YFSETQ. The trim removed 0 bases at V and 5 bases at J, leaving 4 bases unmatched. The CDR3 DNA sequence: TGCGCCAGCAGCTTGGGGGCGGGAGAGGAGACCCAGTACTTC. Protein sequence: CASSLGAGEETQYF.

This clonotype was found many times. V is TRBV5-1 and J is TRBJ2-3, with 9 bases lining up with TRBD1. CDR1 is SGHRS, CDR2 YFSETQ, per germline. The CDR3 extends over 16 amino acids. V lost 4 bases, J lost 4 bases, and 10 bases stayed unmatched. CDR3 in amino acids: CASSTGQGKLADTQYF. CDR3 DNA sequence: TGCGCCAGCAGCACGGGACAGGGCAAGTTGGCAGATACGCAGTATTTT.

The table lists this clonotype with many counts. The chain links TRBV7-8 to TRBJ2-1, with D maybe TRBD2 (5 bases). CDR1 and CDR2 from the germline V gene are SGHVS and FQNEAQ. The CDR3 consists of 16 residues. V was clipped by 5 bases and J by 7 bases, with 21 bases between them. The DNA of the CDR3 is TGTGCCAGCAGCACAACTAGGACCCCGATTTCAAATGAGCAGTTCTTC. Its translation: CASSTTRTPISNEQFF.

This clonotype was recorded at least ten times. A read error may account for a junction end that differs from germline. This rearrangement joins TRBV20-1 to TRBJ1-5, with 7 bases identical to TRBD1. The CDR3 runs 16 residues. Germline V gene lookup returns CDR1 DFQATT and CDR2 SNEGSKA (reference sequence). The chain's CDR3 is CSVRGQGQGGNQPQHF. DNA for the CDR3: TGCAGTGTTAGAGGCCAGGGCCAGGGGGGCAATCAGCCCCAGCATTTT.

This chain connects TRBV6-6 to TRBJ2-1; D remains unclear. V was shortened by 6 bases and J by 3 bases, with 12 bases between the two germline ends. The CDR3 sequence is 14 residues long. CDR1 is MNHNY and CDR2 is SVGAGI in the germline V gene (reference sequence). CDR3 coding DNA: TGTGCCAGCAGGAACCTGAACCTCTACAATGAGCAGTTCTTC. This sequence encodes CASRNLNLYNEQFF.

This clonotype was picked up many times. The J gene is TRBJ2-5, the V gene TRBV6-2 or TRBV6-3; no definite D call. The CDR3 has 16 residues. Trimming left V 2 bases short and J 1 base short, with 14 bases between. Germline CDR1 reads MNHEY; CDR2 reads SVGEGT. The CDR3 here is CASSYTGRRLQETQYF. The CDR3, as DNA: TGTGCCAGCAGTTACACGGGTAGACGGCTCCAAGAGACCCAGTACTTC.

This clonotype showed up just a few times. The chain recombines TRBV7-2 with TRBJ1-5; possible D gene TRBD1, 6 bases. The germline gives CDR1 SGHTA, CDR2 FQGNSA. V dropped 1 base and J dropped 7 bases, with 14 bases sitting between them. The CDR3 sequence is 15 residues long. Here the CDR3 reads CASSLVGGGVQPQHF. The CDR3 nucleotides are TGTGCCAGCAGCTTAGTAGGGGGTGGTGTGCAGCCCCAGCATTTT.

This clonotype showed up many times. This rearrangement joins TRBV21-1 to TRBJ1-1; the table's TRBD1 call for D was not verified on the DNA. TRBV21-1 is assigned pseudogene status. CDR3 length equals 14 residues. In nucleotides, the CDR3 is TGTGCCAGCAGCCGATATGGACAGAACACTGAAGCTTTCTTT. This translates into CASSRYGQNTEAFF.

This clonotype was recorded a few times. The chain combines TRBV5-4 with TRBJ1-1, with a tentative D call TRBD1 (6 bases). The CDR3 spans 21 residues. Per the germline V gene, CDR1 is SGHNT and CDR2 is YYREEE (reference sequence). V shed 4 bases and J shed 0 bases, with 31 bases lying between them. CDR3 amino acids: CASSQWGGAKDSKTLNTEAFF. Here the CDR3 DNA reads TGTGCCAGCAGCCAATGGGGGGGGGCTAAGGACTCCAAGACTTTGAACACTGAAGCTTTCTTT.

This clonotype was seen repeatedly, ten times or more. The chain couples TRBV5-4 to TRBJ2-7; TRBD1 or TRBD2 may be the D gene (5 bases each). The V gene's germline CDR1 is SGHNT and CDR2 YYREEE (reference sequence). This CDR3 region has 13 residues. V was cut by 1 base and J by 2 bases, with 7 bases left in between. The CDR3, as DNA: TGTGCCAGCAGCTTGAGGGGAGCCTACGAGCAGTACTTC. Amino acids: CASSLRGAYEQYF. Using reference TRBV5-4 and TRBJ2-7 for the parts outside the CDR3, the full variable domain is ETGVTQSPTHLIKTRGQQVTLRCSSQSGHNTVSWYQQALGQGPQFIFQYYREEENGRGNFPPRFSGLQFPNYSSELNVNALELDDSALYLCASSLRGAYEQYFGPGTRLTVT.

This chain links TRBV5-1 with TRBJ2-3; 7 nucleotides align to TRBD1. The J segment lost 2 bases and the V segment lost 0 bases, leaving 6 bases of the junction unmatched. Germline lookup yields CDR1 SGHRS and CDR2 YFSETQ. The CDR3 is made up of 16 amino acids. CDR3 sequence reads: CASSLVDRRDTDTQYF. The CDR3 nucleotides read TGCGCCAGCAGCTTGGTGGACAGGCGCGACACAGATACGCAGTATTTT.

This clonotype came up many times. The chain joins TRBV29-1 to TRBJ2-1; D unclear. The CDR3 consists of 11 residues. CDR1 SQVTM and CDR2 ANQGSEA come from the germline V gene. Trimming shortened V by 6 bases and J by 2 bases, and 5 bases separated the two germline ends. For the CDR3, the DNA is TGCAGCGTCTACCCCTACAATGAGCAGTTCTTC. Protein sequence: CSVYPYNEQFF.

This clonotype appeared a few times. CDR3: CASSRTGTEISASRRKKTQYF. CDR3 in DNA: TGTGCCAGCAGTAGGACCGGGACAGAAATCTCCGCCAGCCGCCGTAAGAAGACCCAGTACTTC. This chain links TRBV28 with TRBJ2-5; 7 nucleotides align to TRBD1. The germline V gene encodes CDR1 MDHEN and CDR2 SYDVKM. This CDR3 is built from 21 residues. V shed 5 bases, J shed 6 bases, and the junction held 30 bases outside the gene matches.

The chain is built from TRBV4-1 and TRBJ2-1, with D uncertain. Germline V gene sequence: CDR1 MGHRA, CDR2 YSYEKL. This CDR3 spans 17 amino acids. Trimming took 2 bases from V and 5 from J, leaving 19 bases between them. DNA of the CDR3: TGCGCCAGCAGCCAACCCACCGGGCCCCATAACCACAATGAGCAGTTCTTC. It specifies CASSQPTGPHNHNEQFF.

Ten or more counts support this clonotype. This chain connects TRBV6-4 to TRBJ2-1, with 10 bases matching TRBD1. In germline, CDR1 is MRHNA, CDR2 SNTAGT. This CDR3 region has 14 residues. Unmatched junction bases numbered 2, after V lost 3 bases and J lost 6 bases. The CDR3 is CASSERTGGNEQFF. The DNA of the CDR3 is TGTGCCAGCAGTGAACGGACAGGGGGCAATGAGCAGTTCTTC.

At least ten counts were recorded for this clonotype. V gene TRBV12-3 or TRBV12-4 combines with J gene TRBJ2-3, with TRBD2 identical over 7 bases. CDR3 length equals 16 residues. V gave up 7 bases and J gave up 4 bases; unmatched junction bases: 14. The CDR3 DNA is TGTGCCAGCACGGCGCAACCGGCGGGAGTGGCAGATACGCAGTATTTT. It specifies CASTAQPAGVADTQYF.

The rearrangement joins TRBV7-8 to TRBJ2-2; tentatively, D is TRBD1 or TRBD2 (6 bases each). Germline loops: CDR1 SGHVS, CDR2 FQNEAQ. The V end was cut by 1 base, the J end by 7 bases, with 22 bases between. This CDR3 region has 18 residues. For the CDR3, the DNA is TGTGCCAGCAGCTTAGTAACAATCAGTCGGGGGCAGGTCGGGGAGCTGTTTTTT. Amino acid sequence: CASSLVTISRGQVGELFF.

This clonotype was seen a handful of times. This chain connects TRBV6-5 to TRBJ2-7; TRBD1 is a possible D gene (5 bases). This CDR3 spans 16 amino acids. The ends were cut back, 5 bases at V and 0 bases at J, with 17 bases in the middle. Germline V gene sequence: CDR1 MNHEY, CDR2 SVGAGI. The CDR3 here is CASSNINRPSSYEQYF. CDR3 DNA sequence: TGTGCCAGCAGTAACATTAACAGGCCAAGCTCCTACGAGCAGTACTTC.